This T cell receptor beta chain was sequenced in a study of cytomegalovirus exposure and HLA in healthy donors. The study's findings and limits: In all likelihood, a cluster of highly shared sequence variants was a sequencing artifact. Upon later analysis, HLA-associated TCR beta chains proved more clonally expanded than other, equally common chains. Listed as cytomegalovirus-associated were 150 or so TCR beta chains.

Primers included in the PCR were 60 Vbeta and 13 Jbeta primers. Libraries were prepared by immunoSEQ multiplex PCR; TCRdb keeps only in-frame clonotypes and omits some of them. The repertoire holds 100,000 or so clones, approximately 79% seen once, with approximately 3% in the top ten. V gave up 5 bases and J gave up 8 bases; unmatched junction bases: 5. Per germline, CDR1 SEHNR and CDR2 FQNEAQ (reference sequence). The CDR3 is 13 residues long. Comment on this clone: Its antigen is currently unknown.

Sequencing was done on a sample of PBMCs. The chain links TRBV7-9 to TRBJ2-1; 8 nucleotides agree with TRBD2. The source of this sequence is a woman in her thirties or forties in good health and CMV-seronegative. The CDR3 DNA follows: TGTGCCAGCAGCCCCGGGAGGGGGGATGAGCAGTTCTTC. This encodes CASSPGRGDEQFF.